This note documents a single TCR beta chain sequence. Its target is not known. This specimen comes from a study of OX40 agonist ivuxolimab in advanced cancers. Study-wide background: Three patients showed partial responses: one hepatocellular carcinoma and two cutaneous melanoma cases. Study conclusions and caveats: The CD4+ and CD8+ T cells in the blood had expanded clonally by week 6 at 0.1 to 3.0 mg/kg. Also present in some nonresponders was a low level of normalized T-cell clonal expansion.

Profiled with immunoSEQ multiplex PCR; TCRdb holds only in-frame clones, not every one. The table shows under 85,000 clones, with around 93% occurring only once. V gave up 0 bases and J gave up 4 bases; unmatched junction bases: 4. The germline V gene has CDR1 SGHNT and CDR2 YYREEE (reference sequence). This CDR3 has 15 residues. The source of this sequence is an adult with an advanced solid tumor such as melanoma, head and neck, liver or kidney cancer. Source: CD4+ or CD8+ T cells sorted from blood, taken in a trial of the OX40 agonist ivuxolimab. This chain connects TRBV5-4 to TRBJ2-1; 7 bases align to TRBD2. The CDR3 protein is CASSLAQRGYNEQFF. The CDR3 DNA sequence: TGTGCCAGCAGCTTGGCCCAGCGGGGTTACAATGAGCAGTTCTTC.